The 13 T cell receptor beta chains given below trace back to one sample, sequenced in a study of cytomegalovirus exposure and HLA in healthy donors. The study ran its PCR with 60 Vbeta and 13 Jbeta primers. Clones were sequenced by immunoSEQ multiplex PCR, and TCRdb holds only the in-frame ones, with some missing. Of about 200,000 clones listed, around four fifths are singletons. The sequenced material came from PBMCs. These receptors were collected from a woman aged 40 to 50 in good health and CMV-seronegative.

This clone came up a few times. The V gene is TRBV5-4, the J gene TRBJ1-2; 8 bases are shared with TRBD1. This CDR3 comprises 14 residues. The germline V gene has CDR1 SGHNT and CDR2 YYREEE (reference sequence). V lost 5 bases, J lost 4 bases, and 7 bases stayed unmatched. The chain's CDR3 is CASRSQGAGYGYTF. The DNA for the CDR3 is TGTGCCAGCAGGAGTCAGGGGGCCGGCTATGGCTACACCTTC. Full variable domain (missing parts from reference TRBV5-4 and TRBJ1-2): ETGVTQSPTHLIKTRGQQVTLRCSSQSGHNTVSWYQQALGQGPQFIFQYYREEENGRGNFPPRFSGLQFPNYSSELNVNALELDDSALYLCASRSQGAGYGYTFGSGTRLTVV.

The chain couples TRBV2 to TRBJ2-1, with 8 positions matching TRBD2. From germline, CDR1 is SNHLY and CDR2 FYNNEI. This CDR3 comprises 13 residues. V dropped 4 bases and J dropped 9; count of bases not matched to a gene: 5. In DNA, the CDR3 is TGTGCCAGCAGTGGCCTAGCGGGCGTTGAGCAGTTCTTC. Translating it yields CASSGLAGVEQFF.

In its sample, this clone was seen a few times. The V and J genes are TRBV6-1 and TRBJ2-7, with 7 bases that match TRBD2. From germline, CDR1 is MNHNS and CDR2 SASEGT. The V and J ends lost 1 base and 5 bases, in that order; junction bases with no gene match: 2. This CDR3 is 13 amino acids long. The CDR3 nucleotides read TGTGCCAGCAGTGAAGGCGGGAGCGACGAGCAGTACTTC. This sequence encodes CASSEGGSDEQYF.

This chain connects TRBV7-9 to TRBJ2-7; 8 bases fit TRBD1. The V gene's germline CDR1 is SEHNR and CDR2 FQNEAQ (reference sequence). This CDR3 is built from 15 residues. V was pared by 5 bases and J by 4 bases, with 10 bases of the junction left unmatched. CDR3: CASSPDRDRPYEQYF. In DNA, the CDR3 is TGTGCCAGCAGCCCAGACCGGGACAGGCCTTACGAGCAGTACTTC.

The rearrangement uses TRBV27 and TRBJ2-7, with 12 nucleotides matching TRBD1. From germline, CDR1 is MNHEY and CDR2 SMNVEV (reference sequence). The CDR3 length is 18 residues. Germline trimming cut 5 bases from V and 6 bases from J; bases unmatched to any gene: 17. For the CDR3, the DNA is TGTGCCAGCAGTACGCGGGACAGGGGGCGTCCGACTGCCGGCGAGCAGTACTTC. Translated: CASSTRDRGRPTAGEQYF.

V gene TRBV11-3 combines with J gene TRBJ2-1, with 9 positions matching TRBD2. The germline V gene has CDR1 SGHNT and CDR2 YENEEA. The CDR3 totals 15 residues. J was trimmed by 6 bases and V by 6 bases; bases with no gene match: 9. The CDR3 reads CASSATGLATNEQFF. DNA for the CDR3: TGTGCCAGCAGTGCCACCGGACTAGCGACCAATGAGCAGTTCTTC.

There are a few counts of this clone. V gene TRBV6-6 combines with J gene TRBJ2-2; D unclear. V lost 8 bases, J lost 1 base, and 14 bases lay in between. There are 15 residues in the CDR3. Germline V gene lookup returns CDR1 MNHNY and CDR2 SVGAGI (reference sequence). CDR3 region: CASRGNTRNTGELFF. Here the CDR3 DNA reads TGTGCCAGCCGCGGCAATACCAGGAACACCGGGGAGCTGTTTTTT.

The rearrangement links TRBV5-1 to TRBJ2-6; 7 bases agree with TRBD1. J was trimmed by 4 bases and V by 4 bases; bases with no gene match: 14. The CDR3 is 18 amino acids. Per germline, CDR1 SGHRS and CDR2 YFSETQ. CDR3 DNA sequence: TGCGCCAGCAGCGCGGGTGTACAGGGGTTCGGAGGGGCCAACGTCCTGACTTTC. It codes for CASSAGVQGFGGANVLTF.

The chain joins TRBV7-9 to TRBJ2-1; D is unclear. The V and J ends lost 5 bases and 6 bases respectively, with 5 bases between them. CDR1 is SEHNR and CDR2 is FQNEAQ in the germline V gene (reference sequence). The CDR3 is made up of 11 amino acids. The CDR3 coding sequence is TGTGCCAGCAGCACCGGCAATGAGCAGTTCTTC. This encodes CASSTGNEQFF.

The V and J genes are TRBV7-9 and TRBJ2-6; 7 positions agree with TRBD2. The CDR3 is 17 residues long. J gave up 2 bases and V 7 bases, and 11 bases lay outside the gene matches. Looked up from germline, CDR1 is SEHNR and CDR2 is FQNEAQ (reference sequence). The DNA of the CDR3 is TGTGCCAGCACCCTTCCCGGGGGGAATCCTGGGGCCAACGTCCTGACTTTC. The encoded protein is CASTLPGGNPGANVLTF. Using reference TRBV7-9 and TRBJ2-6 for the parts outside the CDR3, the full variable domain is DTGVSQNPRHKITKRGQNVTFRCDPISEHNRLYWYRQTLGQGPEFLTYFQNEAQLEKSRLLSDRFSAERPKGSFSTLEIQRTEQGDSAMYLCASTLPGGNPGANVLTFGAGSRLTVL.

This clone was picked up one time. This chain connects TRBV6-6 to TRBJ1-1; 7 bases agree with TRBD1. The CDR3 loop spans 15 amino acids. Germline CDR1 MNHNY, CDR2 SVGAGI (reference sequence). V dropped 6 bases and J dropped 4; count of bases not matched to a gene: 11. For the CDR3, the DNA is TGTGCCAGCAGACTATCCGGACAGGCGCGCACTGAAGCTTTCTTT. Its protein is CASRLSGQARTEAFF.

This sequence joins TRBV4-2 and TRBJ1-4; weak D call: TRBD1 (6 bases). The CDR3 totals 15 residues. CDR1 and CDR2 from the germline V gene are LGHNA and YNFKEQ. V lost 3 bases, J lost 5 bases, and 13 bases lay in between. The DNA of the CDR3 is TGTGCCAGCAGCCAGGGAATAAGGGGGAATGAAAAACTGTTTTTT. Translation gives CASSQGIRGNEKLFF.

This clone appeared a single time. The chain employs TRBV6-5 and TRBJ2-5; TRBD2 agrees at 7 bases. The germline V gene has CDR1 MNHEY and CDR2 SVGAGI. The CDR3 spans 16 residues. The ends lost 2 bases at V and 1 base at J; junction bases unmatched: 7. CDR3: CASSYDALAVQETQYF. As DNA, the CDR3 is TGTGCCAGCAGTTACGACGCCCTAGCGGTCCAAGAGACCCAGTACTTC.